These 4 T cell receptor beta chains share one sample of origin, sequenced in a study of cytomegalovirus exposure and HLA in healthy donors. The primer mix had 60 Vbeta and 13 Jbeta primers. The assay was immunoSEQ multiplex PCR, and TCRdb's table has in-frame clones only and misses some. The data show 240,000 or so clones, about 80% seen once. The sequenced material came from PBMCs. The source is a woman aged 55 to 70 in good health and CMV-seropositive.

V gene TRBV5-1 combines with J gene TRBJ2-1, with 8 bases that match TRBD2. The CDR3 contains 14 residues. Germline V gives CDR1 SGHRS, CDR2 YFSETQ. The V gene end was trimmed by 4 bases and the J gene end by 9 bases; junction bases not matched to a gene: 9. This CDR3 reads CASSDGTGRGEQFF. As DNA, the CDR3 is TGCGCCAGCAGCGACGGGACCGGGAGGGGTGAGCAGTTCTTC.

This clone turned up a few times. This chain connects TRBV28 to TRBJ1-2; tentatively, D is TRBD1 (6 bases). Per germline, CDR1 MDHEN and CDR2 SYDVKM. V lost 5 bases and J lost 4, with 14 bases in between. CDR3 length: 14 amino acids. DNA of the CDR3: TGTGCCAGCAGTCACGGACAGTTCCTCTATGGCTACACCTTC. Its translation: CASSHGQFLYGYTF.

This rearrangement joins TRBV18 to TRBJ1-1, with D possibly being TRBD1 (5 bases). V was trimmed by 0 bases and J by 4 bases, leaving 15 bases between them. Germline CDR1 and CDR2: KGHSH and LQKENI. CDR3 length: 16 amino acids. CDR3 nucleotides: TGTGCCAGCTCACCACCGCGAGCAGGGTCGGGCACTGAAGCTTTCTTT. Translation: CASSPPRAGSGTEAFF.

The chain links TRBV30 to TRBJ2-7; 10 bases agree with TRBD2. This CDR3 has 12 amino acids. Trimming at V came to 8 bases and at J to 4 bases, leaving 5 bases not matched to a gene. Per germline, CDR1 GTSNPN and CDR2 SVGIG (reference sequence). DNA for the CDR3: TGTGCCCAGAGCGGGAGGGGGTACGAGCAGTACTTC. This codes for CAQSGRGYEQYF.